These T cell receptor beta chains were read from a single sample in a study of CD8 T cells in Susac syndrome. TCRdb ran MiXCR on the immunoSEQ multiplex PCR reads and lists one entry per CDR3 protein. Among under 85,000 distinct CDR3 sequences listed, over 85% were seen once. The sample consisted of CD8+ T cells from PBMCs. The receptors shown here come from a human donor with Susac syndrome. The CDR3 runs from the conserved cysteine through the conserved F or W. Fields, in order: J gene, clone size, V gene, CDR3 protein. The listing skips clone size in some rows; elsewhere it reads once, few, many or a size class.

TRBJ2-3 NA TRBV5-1 CASSLASGGTDTQYF
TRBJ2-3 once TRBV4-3 CASSQEGGLSTDTQYF
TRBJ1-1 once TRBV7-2 CASSRDRGEETEAFF
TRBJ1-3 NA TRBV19 CASHDWDRASGNTIYF
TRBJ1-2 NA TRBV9 CASSGTVTNYGYTF
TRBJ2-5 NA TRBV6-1 CASSEVPAGEETQYF
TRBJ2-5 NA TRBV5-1 CASSFSVGETQYF
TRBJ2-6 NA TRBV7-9 CASSALVWVGGSGANVLTF
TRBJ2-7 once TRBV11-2 CASSLRALDRGYSYEQYF
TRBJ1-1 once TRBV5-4 CASSTPAGTLNTEAFF
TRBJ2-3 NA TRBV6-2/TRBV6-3 CASKPSGGAGDTQYF
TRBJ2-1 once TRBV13 CASSFSGRRHSYNEQFF
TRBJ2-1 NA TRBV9 CASSPRGRTNEQFF
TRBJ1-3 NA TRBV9 CASSVNPLTGDSGNTIYF
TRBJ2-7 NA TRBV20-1 CSARDLQGASYEQYF
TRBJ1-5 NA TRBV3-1 CASSQDARGGQPQHF
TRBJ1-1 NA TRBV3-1 CASSQGHGGTEAFF
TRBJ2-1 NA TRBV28 CASSSPGGGRPSYNEQFF
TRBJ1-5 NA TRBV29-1 CSVAEGAYGNQPQHF
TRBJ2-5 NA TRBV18 CASSHEGRETQYF
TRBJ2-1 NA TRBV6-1 CASSHSGSEQFF
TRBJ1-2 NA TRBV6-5 CASSLTGVYGYTF
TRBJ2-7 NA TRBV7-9 CASSFDSYEQYF
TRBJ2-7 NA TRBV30 CAWSSEKTASSYEQYF
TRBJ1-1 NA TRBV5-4 CASSRTTGRAFF
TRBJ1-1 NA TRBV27 CASSRGRGRSEAFF